Sequencing of this T cell receptor (beta chain) was carried out in a study of cytomegalovirus exposure and HLA in healthy donors. 60 Vbeta and 13 Jbeta primers were used in PCR. TCRdb keeps only in-frame clones here, not all; method: immunoSEQ multiplex PCR. The table shows approximately 200,000 clones, with under 90% occurring only once. Germline lookup yields CDR1 KGHSH and CDR2 LQKENI. This CDR3 is 14 amino acids long. Trimming removed 6 bases at V and 3 bases at J, with 11 bases between. The rearrangement uses TRBV18 and TRBJ2-2; no clear D. The sequenced sample consisted of PBMCs. The clonotype originates from a human donor in good health. The CDR3 protein is CASSWSADTGELFF. The CDR3 region has the DNA TGTGCCAGCTCCTGGTCCGCGGACACCGGGGAGCTGTTTTTT. Full variable domain (missing parts from reference TRBV18 and TRBJ2-2): NAGVMQNPRHLVRRRGQEARLRCSPMKGHSHVYWYRQLPEEGLKFMVYLQKENIIDESGMPKERFSAEFPKEGPSILRIQQVVRGDSAAYFCASSWSADTGELFFGEGSRLTVL.